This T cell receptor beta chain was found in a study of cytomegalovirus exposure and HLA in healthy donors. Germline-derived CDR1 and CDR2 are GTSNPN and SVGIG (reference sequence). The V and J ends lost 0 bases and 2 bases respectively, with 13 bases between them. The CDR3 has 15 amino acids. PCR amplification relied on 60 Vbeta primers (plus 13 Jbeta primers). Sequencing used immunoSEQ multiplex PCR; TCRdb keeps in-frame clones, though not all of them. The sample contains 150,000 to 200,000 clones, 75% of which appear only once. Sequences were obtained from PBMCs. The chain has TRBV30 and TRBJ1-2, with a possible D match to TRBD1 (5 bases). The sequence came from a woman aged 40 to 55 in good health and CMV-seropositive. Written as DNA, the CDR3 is TGTGCCTGGAGTGTTTTTATTAAGGGGAACTATGGCTACACCTTC. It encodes CAWSVFIKGNYGYTF.